These T cell receptor beta chains were read from a single sample in a study of T cells after yellow fever vaccination. In TCRdb, the 5' RACE reads were re-called with MiXCR into one record per CDR3 protein. The table records hundreds of thousands of distinct CDR3 sequences, 8.5% to 10% of them present only once. Sequencing was performed on CD4+ T cells sorted from PBMCs, taken 5 days after the yellow fever booster vaccination. The receptors stem from a man aged 18 to 35 who received the YFV17D yellow fever vaccine. CDR3s include the opening cysteine and the closing phenylalanine or tryptophan. A D gene is named only where the DNA matches it firmly. Clone size is not always given. Where it is, it says once, few, many or a class for expanded clones.

length	V	size	D	J	DNA	CDR3
16	TRBV20-1	few	-	TRBJ2-6	TGCAGTGCTAGACAAAGGGGTTTTTCCGGGGCCAACGTCCTGACTTTC	CSARQRGFSGANVLTF
13	TRBV11-3	few	-	TRBJ1-2	TGTGCCAGCAGCTTAGCAACAGGAACGGGCTACACCTTC	CASSLATGTGYTF
15	TRBV11-2	-	-	TRBJ1-2	TGTGCCAGCAGCCCCATCCTGCTGGGGGTCTATGGCTACACCTTC	CASSPILLGVYGYTF
13	TRBV28	many	-	TRBJ1-1	TGTGCCAGCAGTGGCAATTGGGGCACTGAAGCTTTCTTT	CASSGNWGTEAFF
15	TRBV7-6	few	-	TRBJ2-7	TGTGCCAGCAGCCAGGGGAGAGGGCTCTCCTACGAGCAGTACTTC	CASSQGRGLSYEQYF
13	TRBV7-7	-	-	TRBJ2-1	TGTGCTAGCAGCTTAGCCAGTGGCGATGAGCAGTTCTTC	CASSLASGDEQFF
16	TRBV5-1	-	-	TRBJ2-3	TGCGCCAGCAGCCCGATGACAGGGAGGGGCACAGATACGCAGTATTTT	CASSPMTGRGTDTQYF
11	TRBV10-3	few	-	TRBJ2-2	TGTGCCATCAGTGGAACCGGGGAGCTGTTTTTT	CAISGTGELFF
15	TRBV20-1	many	TRBD2	TRBJ2-5	TGCAGTGCTAGGTCGCCGACTAGCGATACAGAGACCCAGTACTTC	CSARSPTSDTETQYF
12	TRBV5-4	few	-	TRBJ2-1	TGTGCCAGCAGCTTGGAATGGGATGAGCAGTTCTTC	CASSLEWDEQFF
17	TRBV7-2	-	-	TRBJ2-4	TGTGCCAGCAGCTTTACTGCGCGCAGGGGAGCCAAAAACATTCAGTACTTC	CASSFTARRGAKNIQYF
16	TRBV5-6	few	TRBD1	TRBJ2-2	TGTGCCAGCAGCTTGGGACAGGGGGCATACACCGGGGAGCTGTTTTTT	CASSLGQGAYTGELFF
13	TRBV18	-	-	TRBJ1-2	TGTGCCAGCTCACCAGACGCAGTTTATGGCTACACCTTC	CASSPDAVYGYTF
12	TRBV20-1	few	-	TRBJ1-5	TGCAGTGCTAGTACCTCCAATCAGCCCCAGCATTTT	CSASTSNQPQHF
15	TRBV12-3/TRBV12-4	-	-	TRBJ1-5	TGTGCCAGCAGTTTTGGCCAGGGGCGTAATCAGCCCCAGCATTTT	CASSFGQGRNQPQHF
15	TRBV6-1	-	TRBD1	TRBJ2-3	TGTGCCAGCAGTCTCGGACAGGGTATAGTAGATACGCAGTATTTT	CASSLGQGIVDTQYF
14	TRBV4-1	many	-	TRBJ2-2	TGCGCCAGCAGCCAAGTCCGGGGTACCGGGGAGCTGTTTTTT	CASSQVRGTGELFF
14	TRBV7-8	few	-	TRBJ2-3	TGTGCCAGCAGCCATCGGACCTCCCCAGATACGCAGTATTTT	CASSHRTSPDTQYF
14	TRBV20-1	few	-	TRBJ2-7	TGCAGTGCTAGTCGCCAGCCTAGCTCCTACGAGCAGTACTTC	CSASRQPSSYEQYF
17	TRBV5-1	few	TRBD2	TRBJ2-2	TGCGCCAGCAGCATCGCTAGCGGGGGAATGAGCACCGGGGAGCTGTTTTTT	CASSIASGGMSTGELFF
14	TRBV7-9	many	TRBD2	TRBJ2-7	TGTGCCAGCAGCCGTCAGCGGGGAACCTACGAGCAGTACTTC	CASSRQRGTYEQYF
14	TRBV4-2	-	-	TRBJ1-2	TGTGCCAGCAGCAGACGACAGGAACCTTATGGCTACACCTTC	CASSRRQEPYGYTF
15	TRBV4-1	many	-	TRBJ1-2	TGCGCCAGCAGCCAAGCAGTTGGGGCAAACTATGGCTACACCTTC	CASSQAVGANYGYTF
16	TRBV5-4	-	TRBD2	TRBJ2-3	TGTGCCAGCAGCTTGGCCCTAGCGGGGGCCACAGATACGCAGTATTTT	CASSLALAGATDTQYF
17	TRBV24-1	few	TRBD2	TRBJ2-5	TGTGCCACCAGTGATGTCACAAGCGGGGCTAGGAGGGAGACCCAGTACTTC	CATSDVTSGARRETQYF
15	TRBV6-5	-	-	TRBJ2-3	TGTGCCAGCAGTCCTCAGGGAAAGGGCATAGATACGCAGTATTTT	CASSPQGKGIDTQYF
14	TRBV30	few	-	TRBJ2-7	TGTGCCTGGAGTGTGGGGGGCGCCGGGGACGAGCAGTACTTC	CAWSVGGAGDEQYF
12	TRBV3-1	few	-	TRBJ2-5	TGTGCCAGCAGCCAAGGGTACGAGACCCAGTACTTC	CASSQGYETQYF
15	TRBV20-1	few	TRBD1	TRBJ2-7	TGCAGTGCTAGAGATCTAGGACAGGGAACCTACGAGCAGTACTTC	CSARDLGQGTYEQYF
12	TRBV5-4	-	-	TRBJ1-1	TGTGCCGGTAGGTCCCCGAACACTGAAGCTTTCTTT	CAGRSPNTEAFF
16	TRBV12-3/TRBV12-4	-	TRBD2	TRBJ2-7	TGTGCCAGCAGTTTTCGGGGGGGGGACCACTCCTACGAGCAGTACTTC	CASSFRGGDHSYEQYF
14	TRBV12-3/TRBV12-4	many	TRBD1	TRBJ1-1	TGTGCCAGCAGTAGCAGGGGGTGGAACACTGAAGCTTTCTTT	CASSSRGWNTEAFF
15	TRBV7-2	-	TRBD1	TRBJ2-2	TGTGCCAGCAGCTTAGCCGGGACAGGGGCCGGGGAGCTGTTTTTT	CASSLAGTGAGELFF
13	TRBV20-1	-	-	TRBJ1-6	TGCAGTGCTAGAAAAGGGCAGGATTCACCCCTCCACTTT	CSARKGQDSPLHF
13	TRBV7-8	-	TRBD1	TRBJ1-2	TGTGCCAGCGGAGCCGGGACAGTATATGGCTACACCTTC	CASGAGTVYGYTF
15	TRBV30	-	-	TRBJ1-6	TGTGCCTGGAGAGGCTTTTCAAACCCCATGACACCTCTCCACTTT	CAWRGFSNPMTPLHF
13	TRBV9	-	TRBD1	TRBJ1-2	TGTGCCAGCAGCGCCAGACAGGGCAGAGGCTACACCTTC	CASSARQGRGYTF
15	TRBV7-2	-	-	TRBJ1-2	TGTGCCAGCAGCCCGTTCGCAGGGTATCCCTATGGCTACACCTTC	CASSPFAGYPYGYTF
15	TRBV12-3/TRBV12-4	-	TRBD1	TRBJ1-4	TGTGCCAGCACCCCTCCGGGACAGGGTAATGAAAAACTGTTTTTT	CASTPPGQGNEKLFF
12	TRBV5-1	-	-	TRBJ2-1	TGCGCCAGCAGCCTCCTTACTCCTGAGCAGTTCTTC	CASSLLTPEQFF
13	TRBV20-1	few	-	TRBJ2-2	TGCAGTGCTTTGGCCTCGAACACCGGGGAGCTGTTTTTT	CSALASNTGELFF
16	TRBV7-2	-	-	TRBJ2-5	TGTGCCAGCAGAGCTGTGATGGGGGGCCCCCAAGAGACCCAGTACTTC	CASRAVMGGPQETQYF
15	TRBV9	-	TRBD2	TRBJ2-1	TGTGCCAGCACCCGTTCCAGCGGGGGTTACAATGAGCAGTTCTTC	CASTRSSGGYNEQFF
16	TRBV7-8	-	TRBD1	TRBJ1-5	TGTGCCAGCAGCACGGGGGACAGGGGCCTCTATCAGCCCCAGCATTTT	CASSTGDRGLYQPQHF